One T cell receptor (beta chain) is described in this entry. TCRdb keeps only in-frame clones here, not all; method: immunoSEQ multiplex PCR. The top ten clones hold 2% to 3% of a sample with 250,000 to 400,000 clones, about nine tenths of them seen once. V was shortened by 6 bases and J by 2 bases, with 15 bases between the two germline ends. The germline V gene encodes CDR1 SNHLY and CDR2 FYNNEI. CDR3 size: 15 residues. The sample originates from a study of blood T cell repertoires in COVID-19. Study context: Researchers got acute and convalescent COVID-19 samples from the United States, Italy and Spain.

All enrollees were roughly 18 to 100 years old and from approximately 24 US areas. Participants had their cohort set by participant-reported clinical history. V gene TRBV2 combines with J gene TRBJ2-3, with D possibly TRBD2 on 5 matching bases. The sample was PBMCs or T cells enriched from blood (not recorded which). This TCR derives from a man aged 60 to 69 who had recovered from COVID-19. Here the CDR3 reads CASRKGGGYTDTQYF. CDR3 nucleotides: TGTGCCAGCAGAAAAGGAGGCGGGTACACAGATACGCAGTATTTT.